This TCR beta chain stems from a study of T cells in women clearing cervical HPV infection. Using immunoSEQ multiplex PCR, the repertoire was profiled, and TCRdb retains in-frame clones only, with some absent. The specimen's table records approximately 44,000 clones. The germline CDR1 and CDR2 sequences are SGHTA and FQGNSA. The CDR3 length is 12 residues. The germline V and J ends were trimmed by 5 bases and 6 bases, with 11 bases remaining between them. In the case of this clone: Sequencing ends 3 residues short of the CDR3 end; the germline J gene provides the rest.

V is TRBV7-2 and J is TRBJ2-7; D unresolved. Material: blood buffy coat. The clonotype was recovered from a woman aged 18-69 years with a cervical HPV16 infection that either progressed to CIN3+ or cleared (not recorded which). CDR3 bases read: TGTGCCAGCAGCCCCCTCGAGGTCGAG. This encodes CASSPLEVE. The entire CDR3 protein reads CASSPLEVEQYF.